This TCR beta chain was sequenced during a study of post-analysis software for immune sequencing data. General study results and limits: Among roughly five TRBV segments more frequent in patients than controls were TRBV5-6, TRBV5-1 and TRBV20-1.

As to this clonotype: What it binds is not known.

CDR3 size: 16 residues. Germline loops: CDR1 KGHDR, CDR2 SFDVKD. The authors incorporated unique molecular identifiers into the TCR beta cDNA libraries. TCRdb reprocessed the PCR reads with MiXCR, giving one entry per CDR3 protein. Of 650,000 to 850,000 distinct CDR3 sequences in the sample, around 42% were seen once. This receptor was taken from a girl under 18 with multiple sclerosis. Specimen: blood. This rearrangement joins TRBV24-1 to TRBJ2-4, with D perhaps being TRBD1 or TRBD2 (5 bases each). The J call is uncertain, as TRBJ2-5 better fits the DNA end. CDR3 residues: CATSSPGASEKETQYF. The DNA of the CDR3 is TGTGCCACCAGTTCCCCCGGGGCTTCCGAAAAAGAGACCCAGTACTTC.